The present entry profiles one TCR beta chain with its context. Its cognate antigen has yet to be identified. No per-base quality is available; no much larger clone lies one base away. Receptors were amplified or captured by RT-PCR. Instrument on record: Illumina HiSeq 2500. The public reads were reprocessed in TCRdb via fastp at Q25 and MiXCR, keeping in-frame beta chains. CDR3 protein duplicates are merged, each entry listing the most common genes and DNA. The sample includes some 550,000 distinct CDR3 sequences, with 20% to 25% observed a single time. The biggest ten clones account for about 3% of the sample. This specimen comes from a study of response to subunit inactivated influenza vaccine listed by TCRdb under 2018. Notes on the research overall: Deep quantitative profiling of the T cell receptor repertoire was used in the study to follow responses to a trivalent subunit inactivated influenza vaccine.

Taken from cysteine to phenylalanine, the CDR3 has 12 residues. CDR3 DNA is the only sequence kept; it has 36 bases, read in frame from the first base. CDR1 and CDR2, per the germline V gene (reference sequence), are SEHNR and FQNEAQ. Cut back by 3 bases and 3 bases, the V and J ends lie 4 bases apart. Study-level results and caveats: According to the authors, only a limited number of new T cells may be recruited by each seasonal influenza vaccination.

These data were also filed under a second study, of T cells expressing NK-cell markers. The second investigation adds: 5'RACE template switching, by which a universal primer site and unique molecular identifiers were added, was used to make TCR beta cDNA libraries. Three sorted T-cell subsets (CD3+CD56+NKG2C+, CD3+CD56+NKG2C- and CD3+CD56-NKG2C+) from roughly eight donors had their TCR beta-chain repertoires profiled. Among the eight sequenced donors, only one was HCMV-seronegative, while the other seven were HCMV-seropositive. To restrict sorting to alphabetaTCR-expressing T cells, an anti-gammadeltaTCR antibody was added in several experiments. In more than five donors, the dominant CD3+CD56+NKG2C+ clonotypes were found to rank among the top 10 CD8+ clonotypes and to make up 1.0-7.0% of CD8+ T cells. Those dominant clonotypes were again the most abundant among CD3+CD56-NKG2C+ cells in four donors, at about 28.3-65%. Whether the expanded NKG2C-expressing T cell clones were specific for HCMV antigens was left unclear. The eight sequenced donors were randomly selected healthy volunteers, three men and five women. A commercial ELISA kit detecting HCMV-specific IgG in serum was used to determine HCMV serostatus. Ficoll density gradient centrifugation was used to isolate peripheral blood mononuclear cells from blood. Magnetic immunoseparation with Miltenyi isolation kits was used to isolate CD4+ and CD8+ T cells from PBMC. cDNA synthesis was primed from the TCR beta constant segment, followed by two successive PCR amplification steps. Illumina HiSeq 2000/2500, MiSeq or NextSeq was used to sequence libraries as 2 x 150 bp reads. MIGEC was used to demultiplex reads and group the reads by UMI, and MiTCR was used to assemble and quantify clonotypes. Only TCR cDNA sequences supported by at least two reads were kept to exclude erroneous sequences. The tcR package was used for downstream repertoire analysis, with clonotypes matched between fractions based on CDR3 nucleotide sequence plus V segment. VDJmatch was used to annotate antigen specificity against VDJdb, with one amino acid substitution in CDR3 permitted.

The chain joins TRBV7-9 to TRBJ2-3; no D segment can be confidently identified. The receptor was derived from a man aged 45-60 years who received an inactivated influenza vaccine. Donor details come from another sample of the same person, matched by shared clones. The specimen comprised CD4+ T cells sorted from PBMCs, sampled 11 to 12 days after vaccination. The DNA reads TGTGCCAGCAGCTTCGTGACAGATACGCAGTATTTT. It translates to CASSFVTDTQYF.